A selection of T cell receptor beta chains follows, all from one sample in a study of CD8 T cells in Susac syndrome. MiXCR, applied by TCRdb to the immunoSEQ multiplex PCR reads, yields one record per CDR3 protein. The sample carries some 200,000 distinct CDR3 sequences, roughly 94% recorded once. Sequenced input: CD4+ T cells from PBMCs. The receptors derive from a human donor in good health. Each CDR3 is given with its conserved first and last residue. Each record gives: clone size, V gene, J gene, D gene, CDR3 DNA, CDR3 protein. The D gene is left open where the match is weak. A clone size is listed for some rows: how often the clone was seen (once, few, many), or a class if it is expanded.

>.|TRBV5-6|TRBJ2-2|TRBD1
TGTGCCAGCAGCTGGGGGACAGGGGGCTCCGGGGAGCTGTTTTTT
CASSWGTGGSGELFF
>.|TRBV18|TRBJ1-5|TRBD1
TGTGCCAGCTCAGCGACAGGGGGTCAGCCCCAGCATTTT
CASSATGGQPQHF
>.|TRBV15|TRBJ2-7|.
TGTGCCACCAGCAGAGATTCGGCAGGCGGCTACGAGCAGTACTTC
CATSRDSAGGYEQYF
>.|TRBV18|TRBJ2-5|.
TGTGCCAGCTCACCTACCAGGGGCCAAGAGACCCAGTACTTC
CASSPTRGQETQYF
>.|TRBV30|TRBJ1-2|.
TGTGCCTGGAGGGGGGTTATCTATGGCTACACCTTC
CAWRGVIYGYTF
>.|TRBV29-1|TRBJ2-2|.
TGCACCTTCACCGAGGGTGCCACCGGGGAGCTGTTTTTT
CTFTEGATGELFF
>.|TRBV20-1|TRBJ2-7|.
TGCAGTGCTAGGGTCCGGCGGAGCTCCTACGAGCAGTACTTC
CSARVRRSSYEQYF
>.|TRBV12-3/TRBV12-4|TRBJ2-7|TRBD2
TGTGCCAGCAGTTTACTAGCGGGAGGCGAGCAGTACTTC
CASSLLAGGEQYF
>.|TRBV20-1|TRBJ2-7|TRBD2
TGCAGTGCTAGAAATGCGGGAGCCGGGCGCGAGCAGTACTTC
CSARNAGAGREQYF
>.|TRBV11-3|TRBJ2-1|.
TGTGCCAGCAGCCCCTACGGACACCTTGGGGACAATGAGCAGTTCTTC
CASSPYGHLGDNEQFF
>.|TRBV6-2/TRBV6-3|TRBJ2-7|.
TGTGCCACAAGGGATTTCACCTACGAGCAGTACTTC
CATRDFTYEQYF
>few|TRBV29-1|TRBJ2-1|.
TGCAGCGTTGCCCGTGGGAGCGGTAGTGAGCAGTTCTTC
CSVARGSGSEQFF
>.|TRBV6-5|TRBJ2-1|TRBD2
TGTGCCAGCAGTTACCGAAGCGTGAGGACTAGCGGGAGGCCTAACAATGAGCAGTTCTTC
CASSYRSVRTSGRPNNEQFF
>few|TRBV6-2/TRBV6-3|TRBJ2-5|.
TGTGCCAGCAGTACTCTCCAAGAGACCCAGTACTTC
CASSTLQETQYF
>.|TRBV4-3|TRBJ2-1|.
TGCGCCAGCAGCCAAGATAAACGGTACAATGAGCAGTTCTTC
CASSQDKRYNEQFF
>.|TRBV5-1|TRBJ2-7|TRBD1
TGCGCCAGCAGCGGGACAGGAGAACCATACGAGCAGTACTTC
CASSGTGEPYEQYF
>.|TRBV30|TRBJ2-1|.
TGTGCCTGGATTGGAGCAATCTCCAATGAGCAGTTCTTC
CAWIGAISNEQFF
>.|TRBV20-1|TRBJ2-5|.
TGCAGTGCTAGTCCCCGGTGGGGAGAGACCCAGTACTTC
CSASPRWGETQYF
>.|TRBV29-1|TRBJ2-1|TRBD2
TGCAGCGTTGTCGGGAGGCCCTCCTACAATGAGCAGTTCTTC
CSVVGRPSYNEQFF
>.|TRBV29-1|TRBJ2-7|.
TGCAGCGTTGGGGGGACAACTCGGTACGAGCAGTACTTC
CSVGGTTRYEQYF
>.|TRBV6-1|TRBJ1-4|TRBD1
TGTGCCAGCGAGGAGGCCGGGGACAGTGTTGAAAAACTGTTTTTT
CASEEAGDSVEKLFF
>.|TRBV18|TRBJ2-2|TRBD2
TGTGCCAGCTCACCACGTACGCAGCGGGGTAACGGGGAGCTGTTTTTT
CASSPRTQRGNGELFF
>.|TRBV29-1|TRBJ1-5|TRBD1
TGCAGCGCTAGAACAGGGGCCCGTGGATCGCCCCAGCATTTT
CSARTGARGSPQHF
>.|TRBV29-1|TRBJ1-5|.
TGCAGCGTCGGAGGGGTGGATCAGCCCCAGCATTTT
CSVGGVDQPQHF
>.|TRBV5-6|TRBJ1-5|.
TGTGCCAGCAGCTTCGCCGAGGAGTATCAGCCCCAGCATTTT
CASSFAEEYQPQHF
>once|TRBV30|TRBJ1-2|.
TGTGCCTGGAGTTCAAAGCCCGGATATGGCTATGGCTACACCTTC
CAWSSKPGYGYGYTF
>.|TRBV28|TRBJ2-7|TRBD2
TGTGCCAGCTTCAGCGGGAGTAATCCCCCCTACGAGCAGTACTTC
CASFSGSNPPYEQYF